The T cell receptor beta chain described here comes from a study of blood T cells in healthy people across ages. Through a sample-barcoded 5' primer and a J-beta primer mix, a second PCR was run for 7 to 11 cycles. TCRdb reprocessed the 5' RACE reads via MiXCR and lists one record per CDR3 protein. The sample lists around 1,700,000 distinct CDR3 sequences; 28% were seen once. The germline V and J ends were trimmed by 5 bases and 6 bases, with 14 bases remaining between them. This CDR3 has 14 amino acids. From germline, CDR1 is SGHTA and CDR2 FQGNSA. Input material: blood. The receptor's source is a woman aged 30 to 39 in good health. The gene calls are TRBV7-2 and TRBJ2-1; tentative D call: TRBD2 (5 bases). The CDR3 nucleotides are TGTGCCAGCAGCCCCGTCGGGATCGGCAATGAGCAGTTCTTC. It translates to CASSPVGIGNEQFF.